This T cell receptor beta chain stems from a study of CD8+CD57+ T cells in acquired aplastic anemia. Whole-study context: Sorted CD4+ and CD8+ cell DNA averaged approximately 3.2 ug.

With respect to this clonotype: Its antigen is unidentified.

Findings and caveats of the study: Significance was not reached for CD8+ Simpson's diversity between patients and controls. Between patients and controls, about 31 CD8+ CDR3 sequences were found in common.

Germline V gene data show CDR1 as SGHVS and CDR2 as FQNEAQ. Deletions cut 5 bases from V and 1 base from J, with 9 bases between. CDR3 length equals 13 residues. Genomic DNA acted as the template from which TCR beta VDJ combination and CDR3 sequence profiling were carried out. TCRdb reprocessed the reads with MiXCR, giving one entry per CDR3 protein. The sample shows hundreds of thousands of distinct CDR3 sequences, around 72% of them seen only once. This chain links TRBV7-8 with TRBJ2-7; D is perhaps TRBD2 (5 bases). The sequencing input was sorted CD4+, CD8+, or CD8+CD57+ T cells (not recorded which) from PBMCs. The source is a human donor in good health, serving as a control. For the CDR3, the DNA is TGTGCCAGCAGCCCGACTACATCCTACGAGCAGTACTTC. It is translated as CASSPTTSYEQYF.